This T cell receptor beta chain is drawn from a study of control samples from healthy donors and cancer patients. Assay used: immunoSEQ multiplex PCR; TCRdb lists only in-frame clones, some missing. The table shows around 130,000 clones, with around nine tenths occurring only once. Germline V gene sequence: CDR1 MNHEY, CDR2 SVGAGI. The CDR3 is 15 residues long. V gave up 6 bases and J gave up 0 bases, with 12 bases separating them. The receptor's source is a man aged 25 to 40 in good health. Sequenced: blood. The J gene is TRBJ1-3, the V gene TRBV6-5; D is unresolved. This CDR3 is CASSQRYFSGNTIYF. The DNA of the CDR3 is TGTGCCAGCAGCCAGCGTTATTTCTCTGGAAACACCATATATTTT.